This record concerns one TCR beta chain sequence. The antigen it recognizes is unknown. The sample holds no much larger clone one base away, and base qualities are not on file. Libraries were prepared through PCR. TCRdb lists the instrument as Illumina MiSeq. TCRdb itself trimmed the public reads at Q25 with fastp, ran MiXCR and retained productive beta chains. Rows with one shared CDR3 protein collapse into an entry with the most common genes and DNA. The sample table lists roughly 10,000 distinct CDR3 sequences, nearly 35% of them with a count of one. The top ten clones comprise 5.9% of the sample. The sample is drawn from a study of regulatory and conventional T cells in breast cancer (dated by TCRdb to about 2015). CDR1 and CDR2 were assigned from the germline V gene as SGHTA and FQGNSA. Taken from cysteine to phenylalanine, the CDR3 has 17 residues. Only the CDR3 DNA stays, 51 bases, in frame from base 1. V is trimmed back by 4 bases and J by 1 base, and the junction contains 10 bases that no gene match accounts for.

The clonotype was recovered from a male donor in good health. Sequences were obtained from conventional T cells from blood. Here the chain combines TRBV7-2 and TRBJ2-3, with 8 junctional bases fitting TRBD2. The CDR3 in this case is CASSSQLSGTRTDTQYF. The nucleotide sequence reads TGTGCCAGCAGCTCACAACTTAGCGGGACTCGCACAGATACGCAGTATTTT.